This T cell receptor beta chain was observed in a study of response to subunit inactivated influenza vaccine. One entry per CDR3 protein results from TCRdb running MiXCR on the RT-PCR reads. The data show about 650,000 distinct CDR3 sequences, 15% to 18% seen once. Regarding the study as a whole: The authors suggested that every seasonal influenza vaccination recruits few new T cells.

V dropped 1 base and J dropped 5 bases, with 4 bases sitting between them. The germline V gene has CDR1 SGHDT and CDR2 YYEEEE. This CDR3 spans 12 amino acids. In this sample, this clonotype turned up many times. The antigen remains undetermined. The source material was PBMCs from blood, sampled 11 to 12 days after vaccination. The receptor's source is a man over 45 who received an inactivated influenza vaccine. The rearrangement uses TRBV5-6 and TRBJ2-1, with D unclear. The CDR3 nucleotides read TGTGCCAGCAGCTTGTCCAACAATGAGCAGTTCTTC. Amino acids: CASSLSNNEQFF.